These 21 T cell receptor beta chains originate from one sample sequenced in a study of T cell responses to AZD1222 COVID-19 vaccine. Libraries were prepared by immunoSEQ multiplex PCR; TCRdb keeps only in-frame clonotypes and omits some of them. This sample has tens of thousands of clones; 85% occur once, and the top ten carry roughly 22%. The sample here was peripheral blood, taken on day 0 of AZD1222 vaccination. These receptors all come from an adult in good health.

The V call is TRBV6-5, the J call TRBJ1-5, with TRBD1 matching 9 bases. With 8 bases clipped from V and 2 bases from J, the junction kept 7 bases outside the gene matches. CDR3 length equals 15 residues. Germline assignment: CDR1 MNHEY and CDR2 SVGAGI. CDR3 nucleotide sequence: TGTGCCAGCGGCGGGACAGGGACCGGCAATCAGCCCCAGCATTTT. Translated, it gives CASGGTGTGNQPQHF.

CDR3 loop: CASSVTVNTEAFF. The DNA of the CDR3 is TGCGCCAGCAGCGTGACGGTAAACACTGAAGCTTTCTTT. The chain combines TRBV10-1 with TRBJ1-1; no reliable D call. This CDR3 spans 13 amino acids. The V end was cut by 6 bases, the J end by 2 bases, with 10 bases between. The V gene's germline CDR1 is WNHNN and CDR2 SYGVQD (reference sequence).

The chain recombines TRBV3-1 (or the pseudogene TRBV3-2) with TRBJ2-7; unclear D gene. V lost 1 base to trimming and J lost 3 bases, with 10 bases between them. Germline CDR1 reads LGHDT; CDR2 reads YNNKEL (reference sequence). This CDR3 spans 14 amino acids. DNA of the CDR3: TGTGCCAGCAGCCAAGCGGCAGGTTTCTACGAGCAGTACTTC. Translated: CASSQAAGFYEQYF.

This chain links TRBV29-1 with TRBJ1-5; maybe TRBD1 (5 bases). Per the germline V gene, CDR1 is SQVTM and CDR2 is ANQGSEA. V lost 6 bases, J lost 1 base, and 7 bases lay in between. The CDR3 length is 12 residues. This CDR3 reads CSVGGSNQPQHF. CDR3 bases: TGCAGCGTCGGGGGGAGCAATCAGCCCCAGCATTTT.

The rearrangement links TRBV5-1 to TRBJ1-6; D is unclear. V shed 3 bases and J shed 10 bases, with 17 bases lying between them. The CDR3 has 15 amino acids. CDR1 SGHRS and CDR2 YFSETQ come from the germline V gene. The CDR3 DNA sequence: TGCGCCAGCAGCTACTCGAAGGGCGAAGAATCACCCCTCCACTTT. This encodes CASSYSKGEESPLHF.

The rearrangement links TRBV6-6 to TRBJ2-6, with no clear D. CDR1 and CDR2 from the germline V gene are MNHNY and SVGAGI (reference sequence). This CDR3 contains 14 residues. Trimming took off 2 bases at V and 1 base at J, with 3 bases between the two ends. The CDR3 DNA reads TGTGCCAGCAGTTACCGTTCTGGGGCCAACGTCCTGACTTTC. Its protein is CASSYRSGANVLTF.

CDR3 region: CASSPAQGADGYTF. CDR3 in DNA: TGCGCCAGCAGCCCCGCACAGGGGGCGGATGGCTACACCTTC. The chain carries TRBV5-1 and TRBJ1-2, with 9 nucleotides matching TRBD1. V was clipped by 4 bases and J by 6 bases; unmatched bases: 7. The CDR3 spans 14 residues. Germline V gives CDR1 SGHRS, CDR2 YFSETQ.

The chain carries TRBV3-1 (or the pseudogene TRBV3-2) and TRBJ2-7, with 10 bases aligning to TRBD1. The CDR3 sequence is 14 residues long. CDR1 is LGHDT and CDR2 is YNNKEL in the germline V gene (reference sequence). The V and J ends lost 4 bases and 5 bases, in that order; junction bases with no gene match: 5. As DNA, the CDR3 is TGTGCCAGCAGCCCCGACAGGGGGCTTAACGAGCAGTACTTC. This translates into CASSPDRGLNEQYF.

The chain combines TRBV19 with TRBJ2-7; tentative D call: TRBD2 (5 bases). The CDR3 sequence is 13 residues long. With 6 bases removed from V and 1 base from J, the gap between germline ends came to 10 bases. Germline values: CDR1 LNHDA, CDR2 SQIVND (reference sequence). The CDR3 sequence is CASRPPGSYEQYF. The CDR3 region has the DNA TGTGCCAGTAGACCCCCGGGGTCCTACGAGCAGTACTTC.

The chain uses TRBV19 and TRBJ1-1, with 7 bases identical to TRBD1. V gave up 3 bases and J gave up 5 bases; unmatched junction bases: 6. CDR3 length: 14 amino acids. Germline CDR1 LNHDA, CDR2 SQIVND (reference sequence). The CDR3 is CASSILQGFTEAFF. The DNA for the CDR3 is TGTGCCAGTAGTATCTTACAGGGGTTTACTGAAGCTTTCTTT.

The chain carries TRBV7-8 and TRBJ2-5; 7 bases map to TRBD1. V was pared by 5 bases and J by 7 bases, with 16 bases of the junction left unmatched. The V gene's germline CDR1 is SGHVS and CDR2 FQNEAQ. This CDR3 has 16 amino acids. CDR3 nucleotide sequence: TGTGCCAGCAGCGTGACAGGGTCAAGCACCTTTGTGACCCAGTACTTC. This translates into CASSVTGSSTFVTQYF.

V and J are TRBV11-2 and TRBJ2-7, with D possibly being TRBD1 or TRBD2 (6 bases each). This CDR3 comprises 16 residues. Trimming stripped 6 bases from V and 3 bases from J, with 21 bases between. Germline assignment: CDR1 SGHAT and CDR2 FQNNGV. The CDR3 region is CASSLGGRNSLYEQYF. DNA for the CDR3: TGTGCCAGCAGTTTGGGGGGCAGGAATTCCCTCTACGAGCAGTACTTC.

CDR3 sequence reads: CASSLAKLRGKASGANVLTF. The CDR3 DNA reads as TGTGCCAGCAGCTTAGCAAAACTAAGGGGAAAAGCCTCTGGGGCCAACGTCCTGACTTTC. This chain connects TRBV7-2 to TRBJ2-6, with D tentatively TRBD1 (5 bases). CDR1 SGHTA and CDR2 FQGNSA come from the germline V gene. The V gene lost 0 bases and the J gene lost 0 bases, with 18 bases spanning the gap. The CDR3 has 20 amino acids.

This chain links TRBV11-3 with TRBJ2-2; D unresolved. This CDR3 region has 15 residues. The germline gives CDR1 SGHNT, CDR2 YENEEA. V lost 6 bases to trimming and J lost 2 bases, with 13 bases between them. CDR3 sequence reads: CASSPSGVNTGELFF. As DNA, the CDR3 is TGTGCCAGCAGTCCTTCAGGAGTTAACACCGGGGAGCTGTTTTTT.

The chain employs TRBV9 and TRBJ2-1; no firm D call. This CDR3 is 13 amino acids long. The germline V and J ends were trimmed by 5 bases and 3 bases, with 9 bases remaining between them. Germline loops: CDR1 SGDLS, CDR2 YYNGEE. DNA for the CDR3: TGTGCCAGCAGGCCTTATAACTACAATGAGCAGTTCTTC. Translating it yields CASRPYNYNEQFF.

The chain couples TRBV6-1 to TRBJ2-5; D unclear. The length of the CDR3 is 16 residues. The V and J ends lost 2 bases and 6 bases respectively, with 19 bases between them. In germline, CDR1 is MNHNS, CDR2 SASEGT. The CDR3 sequence is CASSENNGKWFQTQYF. DNA of the CDR3: TGTGCCAGCAGTGAAAATAACGGTAAATGGTTCCAGACCCAGTACTTC.

The chain carries TRBV6-5 and TRBJ2-7; D not certain. The ends were cut back, 0 bases at V and 0 bases at J, with 6 bases in the middle. The CDR3 totals 14 residues. The germline V gene has CDR1 MNHEY and CDR2 SVGAGI. CDR3 region: CASSYSMGSYEQYF. As DNA, the CDR3 is TGTGCCAGCAGTTACTCCATGGGCTCCTACGAGCAGTACTTC.

The chain employs TRBV27 and TRBJ1-1, with unresolved D. The CDR3 is 12 residues long. The V gene's germline CDR1 is MNHEY and CDR2 SMNVEV (reference sequence). Trimming left V 6 bases short and J 1 base short, with 6 bases between. This chain's CDR3 is CASRRENTEAFF. CDR3 nucleotides: TGTGCCAGCAGAAGGGAGAACACTGAAGCTTTCTTT.

The CDR3 sequence: CASTTGENYGYTF. The CDR3 coding sequence is TGTGCCAGCACCACCGGGGAAAACTATGGCTACACCTTC. The chain uses TRBV4-2 and TRBJ1-2; no clear D gene. V was cut by 7 bases and J by 2 bases, with 11 bases left in between. The CDR3 has 13 residues. CDR1 is LGHNA and CDR2 is YNFKEQ in the germline V gene.

The chain joins TRBV18 to TRBJ1-4, with D uncertain. Germline V gene lookup returns CDR1 KGHSH and CDR2 LQKENI. This CDR3 spans 13 amino acids. Trimming took 5 bases from V and 3 from J, leaving 7 bases between them. This CDR3 reads CASSVLPNEKLFF. CDR3 coding DNA: TGTGCCAGCTCAGTTTTACCTAATGAAAAACTGTTTTTT.

This chain connects TRBV7-2 to TRBJ1-5, with TRBD1 matching over 7 bases. This CDR3 comprises 15 residues. The V gene's germline CDR1 is SGHTA and CDR2 FQGNSA. With 5 bases clipped from V and 2 bases from J, the junction kept 6 bases outside the gene matches. The CDR3, as DNA: TGTGCCAGCAGCAAAGATGGGACAGGCAATCAGCCCCAGCATTTT. Translation: CASSKDGTGNQPQHF.